The entry that follows covers one TCR beta chain sequence. This clonotype has a handful of counts. Its antigen is not yet known. No base-level quality is on record; no much larger clone is a single base apart. Library construction relied on 5' RACE. The run used an Illumina HiSeq 2000. A universal primer binding site was added through template switching, and the final cDNA carried a unique molecular identifier so that TCR cDNA molecules could be counted accurately. Specific primers in the conserved constant-segment region were used to synthesize first-strand cDNA for the TCR alpha and beta chains. To control for contamination, every cDNA library carried two barcodes: a SMART-Mk sample barcode plus Illumina barcodes. TruSeq adapter sequences and Illumina sample barcodes were added in two successive PCR steps. Sequencing of the TCR alpha and beta cDNA libraries was done on the Illumina HiSeq platform using custom primers. The original pipeline was this. Raw reads were processed with MiGEC to extract unique molecular identifiers, and MiXCR was used to determine CDR3 positions. Recombination models were inferred per individual with the repgenHMM and IGoR tools using an EM algorithm. Shared clonotype analysis was performed with the tcR package in R, normalizing sharing by the product of cloneset sizes. Out-of-frame nonproductive sequences were analyzed to study raw recombination free of thymic and clonal selection effects. The public reads were reanalyzed by TCRdb: fastp trimming at Q25, MiXCR alignment, in-frame beta chains only. Under each unique CDR3 protein, matching rows form one entry showing the most common genes and DNA. The V and J calls and clone size come from TCRdb's table, not from the authors' own analysis. Present in this sample are under 300,000 distinct CDR3 sequences, about 14% of which were seen just once. The ten largest clones capture 8.8% of the sample.

This entry belongs to a study of identical twins (dated by TCRdb to about 2016). About the investigation overall: TCR alpha and beta repertoires from monozygotic twins, unrelated adults of various ages and cord blood were deep-sequenced to test whether fetal clonotypes persist. To rule out contamination, replicate twin experiments were performed at different times with different library preparation protocols.

The CDR3 measures 14 amino acids from cysteine to phenylalanine. Of the read, only the CDR3 DNA is kept; its 42 bases are in frame from base 1. CDR1 LGHDT and CDR2 YNNKEL were looked up in the germline V gene (reference sequence). V loses 4 bases of germline sequence and J loses 0 bases, and the interval between the two ends is 10 bases. Every donor in the study was a healthy Caucasian. Miltenyi CD45RO+ enrichment and human naive T-cell isolation kits were used to isolate memory (CD45RO+) and naive T cells from PBMC. Study-wide findings and limitations: Compared with coincidental sharing between unrelated individuals, an excess of low generation-probability sequences was observed among out-of-frame TCR alpha sequences shared between twins. Because the same donors could not be followed over many years, the conclusions depended on cross-sectional statistical analysis. Fewer insertions were carried by abundant cord blood beta clonotypes, a similar but weaker trend appeared in young adult naive repertoires, and no such trend appeared in memory repertoires. Invariant T cells such as MAIT and iNKT could partly confound zero-insertion analyses, though diverse VJ usage argued against this for most clonotypes. A weaker excess of twin sharing was found in beta out-of-frame sequences because the signal-to-noise ratio was lowered by fewer shared sequences. In monozygotic twins, out-of-frame TCR alpha sharing was systematically underestimated by recombination models, although the models agreed with sharing between unrelated individuals.

The clonotype originates from a woman between 18 and 29 years old in good health. Rearrangement joined TRBV3-1 to TRBJ2-7; the D gene assignment is ambiguous. Sequencing input: memory (CD45RO+) T cells sorted from blood. The cell subset or site tag for this specimen amounts to: CD45RO+ enriched T cells. CDR3 protein: CASSLTVSSYEQYF. Read as DNA, the sequence is TGTGCCAGCAGCCTCACGGTATCCTCCTACGAGCAGTACTTC.